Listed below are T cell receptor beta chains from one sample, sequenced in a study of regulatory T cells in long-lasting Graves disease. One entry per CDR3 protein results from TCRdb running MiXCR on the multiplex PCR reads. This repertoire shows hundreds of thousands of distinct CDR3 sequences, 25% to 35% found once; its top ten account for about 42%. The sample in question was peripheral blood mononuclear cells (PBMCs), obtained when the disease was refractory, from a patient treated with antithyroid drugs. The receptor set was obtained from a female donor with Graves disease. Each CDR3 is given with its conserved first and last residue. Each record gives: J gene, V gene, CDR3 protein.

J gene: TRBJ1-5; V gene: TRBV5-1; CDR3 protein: CASSLTGPQPQHF
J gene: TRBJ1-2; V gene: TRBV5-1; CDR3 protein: CASSAGQGAGYGYTF
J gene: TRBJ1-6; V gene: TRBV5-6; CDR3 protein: CASSLLGAVNSPLHF
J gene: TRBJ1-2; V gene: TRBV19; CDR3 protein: CASSINRGYYGYTF
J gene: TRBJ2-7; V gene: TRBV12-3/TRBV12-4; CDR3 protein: CASSWTESKQYF
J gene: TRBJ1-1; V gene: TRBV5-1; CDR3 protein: CASSRNRDGGTEAFF
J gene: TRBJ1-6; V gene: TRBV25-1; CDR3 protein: CASSDISNSPLHF
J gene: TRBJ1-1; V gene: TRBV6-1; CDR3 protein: CASSGGTLGEAFF
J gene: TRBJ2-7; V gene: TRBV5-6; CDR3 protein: CASSLVAVGPHEQYF
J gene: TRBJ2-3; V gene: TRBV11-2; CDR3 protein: CASSFGQGISDTQYF
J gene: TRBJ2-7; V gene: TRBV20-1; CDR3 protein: CSAALAGEPEQYF
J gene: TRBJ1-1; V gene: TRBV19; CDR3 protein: CASSTLYEDSLLTEAFF
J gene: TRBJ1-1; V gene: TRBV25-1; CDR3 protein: CASSAQGLRTEAFF
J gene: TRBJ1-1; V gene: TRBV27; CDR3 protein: CASSLFGSTEAFF
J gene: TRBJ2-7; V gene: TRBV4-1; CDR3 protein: CASSQVRGIAYEQYF
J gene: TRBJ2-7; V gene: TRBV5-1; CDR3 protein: CASSLPGVTYEQYF
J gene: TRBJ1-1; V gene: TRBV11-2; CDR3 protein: CASSPGYESLGSRGAFF
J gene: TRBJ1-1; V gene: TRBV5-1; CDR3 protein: CAGTPNAGIGGGTEAFF
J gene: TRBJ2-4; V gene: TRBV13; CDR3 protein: CASSSGINIQYF
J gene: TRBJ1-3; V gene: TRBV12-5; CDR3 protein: CASGLELDSRNTIYF
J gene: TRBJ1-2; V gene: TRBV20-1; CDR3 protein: CSARDAMTGGAGGGYTF
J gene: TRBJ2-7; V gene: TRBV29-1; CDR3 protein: CSALPGTSGRREQYF
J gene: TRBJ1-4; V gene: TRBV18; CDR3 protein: CASSPGTREKLFF
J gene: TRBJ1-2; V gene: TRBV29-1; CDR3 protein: CSARGGRGSRYGYTF
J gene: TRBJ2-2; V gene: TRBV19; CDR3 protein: CASSIHQGLFTGELFF
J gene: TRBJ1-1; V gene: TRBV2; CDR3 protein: CASSEASGPNTEAFF
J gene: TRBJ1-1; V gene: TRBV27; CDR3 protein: CASSKLFAGQPNTEAFF
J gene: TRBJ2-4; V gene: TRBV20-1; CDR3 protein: CSARDAGTSGMGKNIQYF
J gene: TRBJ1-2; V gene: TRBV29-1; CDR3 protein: CSSEGGVGYGYTF
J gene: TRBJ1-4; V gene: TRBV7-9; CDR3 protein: CASSLVDNEKLSF
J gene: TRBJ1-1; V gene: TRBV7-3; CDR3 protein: CASSLETGGDTEAFF
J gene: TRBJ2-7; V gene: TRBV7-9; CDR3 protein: CASSSPFKDGRSYEQYF
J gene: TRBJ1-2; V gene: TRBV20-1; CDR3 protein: CSARGNRGDGYTF
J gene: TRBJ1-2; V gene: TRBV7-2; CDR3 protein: CASSLMSGIGGYTF
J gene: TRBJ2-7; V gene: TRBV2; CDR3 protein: CAKGRLREQYF
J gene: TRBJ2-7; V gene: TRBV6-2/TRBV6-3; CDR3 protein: CASSYTSKRGYEQYF
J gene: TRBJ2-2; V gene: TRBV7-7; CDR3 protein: CASSLSGTGELFF
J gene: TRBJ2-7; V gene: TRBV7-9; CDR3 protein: CASSGGRAKYSYEQYF
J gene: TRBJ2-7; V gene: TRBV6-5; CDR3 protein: CASSSPGLAGGSYEQYF
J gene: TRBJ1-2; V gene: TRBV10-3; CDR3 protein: CASSYPTGQGGLGYTF
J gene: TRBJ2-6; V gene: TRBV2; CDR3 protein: CASSEMTGGSGANVLTF
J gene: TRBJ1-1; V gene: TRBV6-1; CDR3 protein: CASSPRVETEAFF
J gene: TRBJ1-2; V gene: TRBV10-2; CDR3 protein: CASSEVGRGGYTF
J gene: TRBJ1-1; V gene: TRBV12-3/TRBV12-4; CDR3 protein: CASSLGGGGTEAFF
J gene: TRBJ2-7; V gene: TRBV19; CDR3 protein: CASGLEEQYF
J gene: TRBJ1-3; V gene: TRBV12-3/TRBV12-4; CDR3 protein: CASSPDWSSGNTIYF
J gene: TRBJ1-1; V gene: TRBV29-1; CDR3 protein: CSVGSEFGTEAFF
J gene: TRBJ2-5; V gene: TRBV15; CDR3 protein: CATSIGQGGQETQYF
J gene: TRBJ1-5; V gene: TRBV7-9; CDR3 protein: CASSSLYWDILGHQPQHF
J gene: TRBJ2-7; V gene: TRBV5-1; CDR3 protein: CASSFDRGKNYEQYF
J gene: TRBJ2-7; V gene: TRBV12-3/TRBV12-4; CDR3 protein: CASSASSDSYSYEQYF
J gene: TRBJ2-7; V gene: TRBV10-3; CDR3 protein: CAISDLQGYEQYF
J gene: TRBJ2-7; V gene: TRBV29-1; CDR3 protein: CSVELAGSSYEQYF
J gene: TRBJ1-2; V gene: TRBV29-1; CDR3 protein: CSVPRPGGYGYTF
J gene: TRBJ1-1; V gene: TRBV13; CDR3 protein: CASSRGQGLPEAFF
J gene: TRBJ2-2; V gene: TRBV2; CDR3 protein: CASSGSGGDAGELFF
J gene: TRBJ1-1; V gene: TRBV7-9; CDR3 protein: CASSWDPRAEAFF
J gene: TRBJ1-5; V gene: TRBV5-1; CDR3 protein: CASSLAGDRDQPQHF